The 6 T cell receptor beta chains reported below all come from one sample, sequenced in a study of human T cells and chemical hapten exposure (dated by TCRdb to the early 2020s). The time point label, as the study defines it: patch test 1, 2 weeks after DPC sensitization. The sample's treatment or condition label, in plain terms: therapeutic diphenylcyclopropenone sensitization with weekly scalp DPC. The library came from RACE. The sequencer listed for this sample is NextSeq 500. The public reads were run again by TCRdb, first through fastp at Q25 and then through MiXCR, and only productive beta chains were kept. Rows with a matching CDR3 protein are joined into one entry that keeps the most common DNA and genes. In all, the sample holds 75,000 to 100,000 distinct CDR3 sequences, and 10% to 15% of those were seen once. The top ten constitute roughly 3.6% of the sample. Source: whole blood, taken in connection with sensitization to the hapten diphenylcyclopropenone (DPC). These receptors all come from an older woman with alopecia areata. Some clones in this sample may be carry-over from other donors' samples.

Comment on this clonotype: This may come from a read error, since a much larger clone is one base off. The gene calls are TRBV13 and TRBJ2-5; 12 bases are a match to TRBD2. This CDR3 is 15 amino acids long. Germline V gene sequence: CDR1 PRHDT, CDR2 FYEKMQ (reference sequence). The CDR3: CASSPGLAGIETQHF. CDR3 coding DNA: TGTGCCAGCAGCCCCGGACTAGCGGGGATTGAGACCCAGCACTTC. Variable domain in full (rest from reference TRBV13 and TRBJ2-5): AAGVIQSPRHLIKEKRETATLKCYPIPRHDTVYWYQQGPGQDPQFLISFYEKMQSDKGSIPDRFSAQQFSDYHSELNMSSLELGDSALYFCASSPGLAGIETQHFGPGTRLLVL.

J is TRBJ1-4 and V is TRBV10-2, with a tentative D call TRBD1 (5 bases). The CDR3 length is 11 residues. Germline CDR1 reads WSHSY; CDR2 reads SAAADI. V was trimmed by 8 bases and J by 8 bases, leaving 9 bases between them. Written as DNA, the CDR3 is TGCGCCAGCGGACGGGGGGAAAAACTGTTTTTT. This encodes CASGRGEKLFF.

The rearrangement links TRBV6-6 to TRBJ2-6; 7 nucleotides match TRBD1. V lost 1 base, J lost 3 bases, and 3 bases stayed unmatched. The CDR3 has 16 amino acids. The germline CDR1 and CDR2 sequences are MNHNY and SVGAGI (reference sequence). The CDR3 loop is CASSYYDRVGANVLTF. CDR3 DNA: TGTGCCAGCAGTTACTACGACAGGGTTGGGGCCAACGTCCTGACTTTC.

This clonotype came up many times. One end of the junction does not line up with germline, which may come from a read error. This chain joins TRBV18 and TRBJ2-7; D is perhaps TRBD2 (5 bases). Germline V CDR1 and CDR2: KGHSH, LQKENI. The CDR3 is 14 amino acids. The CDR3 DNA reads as TGTGCCAGCTCATCACCCTCCACTAGAGACGAGCAGTACTTC. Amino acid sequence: CASSSPSTRDEQYF.

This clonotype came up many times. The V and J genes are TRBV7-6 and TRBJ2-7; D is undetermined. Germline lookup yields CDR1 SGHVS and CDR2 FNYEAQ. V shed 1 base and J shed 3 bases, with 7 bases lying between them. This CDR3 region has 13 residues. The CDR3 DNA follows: TGTGCCAGCAGCTTAGGATTGTACTACGAGCAGTACTTC. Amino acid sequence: CASSLGLYYEQYF.

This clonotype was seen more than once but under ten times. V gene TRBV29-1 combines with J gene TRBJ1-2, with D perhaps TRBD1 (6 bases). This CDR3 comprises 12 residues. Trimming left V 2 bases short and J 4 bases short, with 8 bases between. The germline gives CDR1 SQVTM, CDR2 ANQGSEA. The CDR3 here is CSVESGVYGYTF. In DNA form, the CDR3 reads TGCAGCGTTGAATCAGGGGTCTATGGCTACACCTTC.